The rows below give T cell receptor beta chains drawn from one sample of a study of regulatory T cells in long-lasting Graves disease. TCRdb analysed the multiplex PCR reads with MiXCR anew, one entry per CDR3 protein. The table records fewer than 550,000 distinct CDR3 sequences, 15% to 20% of them present only once. The sample was also reused in another study, on T cells in Graves' hyperthyroidism and ophthalmopathy.

Sequencing used peripheral blood mononuclear cells (PBMCs), obtained at new diagnosis, from a patient treated with antithyroid drugs. The receptor set was obtained from a middle-aged woman with Graves disease. Each CDR3 is given with its conserved first and last residue. A D gene is named only where the DNA matches it firmly. For some rows the clone size is stated as once, few or many, or as a class when expanded; others skip it.

size	J	D	V	length	CDR3	DNA
few	TRBJ1-2	NA	TRBV12-3/TRBV12-4	13	CASSVVPVGGYTF	TGTGCCAGCAGCGTCGTTCCTGTCGGGGGCTACACCTTC
many	TRBJ2-1	TRBD2	TRBV7-2	15	CASSGASGGDFEQFF	TGTGCCAGCAGCGGCGCTAGCGGGGGGGATTTTGAGCAGTTCTTC
many	TRBJ1-6	TRBD1	TRBV2	13	CASRTGGDSPLHF	TGTGCCTCCCGGACAGGCGGGGATTCACCCCTCCACTTT
NA	TRBJ2-3	NA	TRBV4-2	21	CASSHPLLGAKSGEGTDTQYF	TGTGCCAGCAGCCATCCCCTGTTGGGGGCGAAATCCGGGGAGGGCACAGATACGCAGTATTTT
many	TRBJ2-5	NA	TRBV6-5	15	CASSWGGADEETQYF	TGTGCCAGCAGTTGGGGGGGGGCCGACGAAGAGACCCAGTACTTC
NA	TRBJ2-2	TRBD1	TRBV24-1	18	CATSDFSAGTGGWGELFF	TGTGCCACCAGTGATTTTAGCGCCGGGACAGGGGGCTGGGGGGAGCTGTTTTTT
many	TRBJ2-1	NA	TRBV7-2	14	CASSDWQGNDEQFF	TGTGCCAGCAGCGACTGGCAGGGTAACGATGAGCAGTTCTTC
many	TRBJ2-3	NA	TRBV2	15	CASTYDGGAADTQYF	TGTGCCAGCACATACGATGGCGGGGCTGCAGATACGCAGTATTTT
many	TRBJ2-5	NA	TRBV18	14	CASSPFRNQETQYF	TGTGCCAGCTCACCATTCAGGAACCAAGAGACCCAGTACTTC
many	TRBJ1-2	NA	TRBV10-3	12	CAISVTKGGYTF	TGTGCCATCAGTGTAACAAAGGGAGGCTACACCTTC
many	TRBJ2-7	TRBD2	TRBV5-1	13	CASSLGGSTEQYF	TGCGCCAGCAGCTTAGGCGGGAGTACCGAGCAGTACTTC
NA	TRBJ1-5	TRBD1	TRBV20-1	17	CSAGRQGSFYSNQPQHF	TGCAGTGCTGGAAGACAGGGGTCCTTTTATAGCAATCAGCCCCAGCATTTT
many	TRBJ2-7	NA	TRBV7-2	15	CASSIPGTPTYEQYF	TGTGCCAGCAGCATACCCGGGACCCCTACCTACGAGCAGTACTTC
NA	TRBJ2-3	NA	TRBV10-1	16	CASSESSNLNTDTQYF	TGCGCCAGCAGTGAATCGAGCAACCTTAACACAGATACGCAGTATTTT
many	TRBJ1-1	NA	TRBV6-2/TRBV6-3	14	CASSYQILNTEAFF	TGTGCCAGCAGTTACCAGATATTAAACACTGAAGCTTTCTTT
many	TRBJ2-3	NA	TRBV5-1	16	CASSLEGGRTTDTQYF	TGCGCCAGCAGCTTGGAAGGCGGACGGACCACAGATACGCAGTATTTT
few	TRBJ2-5	TRBD2	TRBV28	16	CASSSAGTSGKETQYF	TGTGCCAGCAGTTCAGCCGGGACTAGCGGAAAAGAGACCCAGTACTTC
many	TRBJ2-7	NA	TRBV12-3/TRBV12-4	12	CASSLDLSEQYF	TGTGCCAGCAGTTTAGACCTGAGTGAGCAGTACTTC
many	TRBJ2-1	TRBD2	TRBV7-6	17	CASSLGTTSEIIDEQFF	TGTGCCAGCAGCTTAGGGACGACTAGCGAGATAATCGATGAGCAGTTCTTC
many	TRBJ1-6	NA	TRBV2	16	CASSEEARNRVSPLHF	TGTGCCAGCAGTGAAGAGGCGAGGAACAGGGTTTCACCCCTCCACTTT
NA	TRBJ2-5	TRBD2	TRBV5-6	15	CASSLAGLVLETQYF	TGTGCCAGCAGCTTGGCGGGACTAGTGTTAGAGACCCAGTACTTC
few	TRBJ1-2	NA	TRBV5-1	13	CASSRTTEYGYTF	TGCGCCAGCAGCCGGACAACGGAATATGGCTACACCTTC
few	TRBJ1-1	NA	TRBV20-1	14	CSATEDARVTEAFF	TGCAGTGCTACCGAGGATGCCAGGGTCACTGAAGCTTTCTTT
many	TRBJ2-7	NA	TRBV29-1	12	CSVFLTAYEQYF	TGCAGCGTTTTCCTGACCGCCTACGAGCAGTACTTC
many	TRBJ2-5	NA	TRBV12-3/TRBV12-4	12	CASSQTQETQYF	TGTGCCAGCAGTCAGACCCAAGAGACCCAGTACTTC
few	TRBJ1-1	NA	TRBV19	11	CASREATEAFF	TGTGCCAGTAGGGAAGCAACTGAAGCTTTCTTT
few	TRBJ1-6	NA	TRBV12-3/TRBV12-4	16	CASSLGSRYYNSPLHF	TGTGCCAGCAGTTTAGGTAGTCGGTACTATAATTCACCCCTCCACTTT
many	TRBJ1-1	NA	TRBV6-1	14	CASSSPTDVARVFF	TGTGCCAGCAGCTCACCAACGGACGTAGCAAGGGTGTTCTTT
many	TRBJ1-5	NA	TRBV19	15	CASSIEGVGNQPQHF	TGTGCCAGTAGTATTGAGGGGGTCGGCAATCAGCCCCAGCATTTT
NA	TRBJ2-3	TRBD1	TRBV9	19	CASSVASWPRGLRTDTQYF	TGTGCCAGCAGCGTAGCATCTTGGCCCAGGGGGCTGAGGACAGATACGCAGTATTTT
many	TRBJ1-5	NA	TRBV20-1	14	CSAQTGPLNQPQHF	TGCAGTGCTCAAACCGGGCCGCTCAATCAGCCCCAGCATTTT
many	TRBJ1-1	NA	TRBV18	13	CASSPGLDTEAFF	TGTGCCAGCTCACCAGGGCTGGACACTGAAGCTTTCTTT
NA	TRBJ1-1	TRBD1	TRBV19	14	CASTWTGMNTEAFF	TGTGCCAGTACCTGGACAGGGATGAACACTGAAGCTTTCTTT
many	TRBJ2-5	TRBD2	TRBV11-2	14	CASSLGLAFETQYF	TGTGCCAGCAGCCTAGGACTAGCGTTTGAGACCCAGTACTTC
once	TRBJ2-3	NA	TRBV15	17	CATSRPKGRTSTDTQYF	TGTGCCACCAGCAGACCAAAGGGACGGACTAGCACAGATACGCAGTATTTT
few	TRBJ1-3	NA	TRBV19	13	CASWTSSGNTIYF	TGTGCCAGCTGGACGTCCTCTGGAAACACCATATATTTT
NA	TRBJ1-2	NA	TRBV9	15	CASSDQLVPVYRYTF	TGTGCCAGCAGCGACCAACTCGTCCCGGTTTATCGCTACACCTTC
many	TRBJ2-2	NA	TRBV12-3/TRBV12-4	15	CASSRGPENTGELFF	TGTGCCAGCAGTCGAGGGCCGGAGAACACCGGGGAGCTGTTTTTT
many	TRBJ2-3	NA	TRBV5-6	12	CASKLGGDTQYF	TGTGCCAGCAAATTAGGAGGGGATACGCAGTATTTT
many	TRBJ1-2	NA	TRBV20-1	13	CSAVPGAPYGYTF	TGCAGTGCTGTTCCGGGGGCACCCTATGGCTACACCTTC
NA	TRBJ1-4	NA	TRBV10-3	17	CAISESMIRGSGEKLFF	TGTGCCATCAGTGAGTCTATGATCAGGGGAAGTGGTGAAAAACTGTTTTTT
many	TRBJ2-1	TRBD2	TRBV18	17	CASSPALSGGRYNEQFF	TGTGCCAGCTCACCGGCACTAAGCGGGGGCCGTTACAATGAGCAGTTCTTC
many	TRBJ1-6	TRBD1	TRBV10-3	14	CAISGQGTNSPLHF	TGTGCCATCAGTGGACAGGGGACGAATTCACCCCTCCACTTT
few	TRBJ2-2	NA	TRBV12-3/TRBV12-4	15	CASSFGGGRTGELFF	TGTGCCAGCAGCTTCGGTGGGGGCCGCACCGGGGAGCTGTTTTTT
NA	TRBJ1-4	TRBD1	TRBV28	14	CASTRDRGPEKLFF	TGTGCCAGCACCCGGGACAGGGGCCCTGAAAAACTGTTTTTT
many	TRBJ2-2	NA	TRBV6-1	15	CASRGGEHLIGELFF	TGTGCCAGCAGGGGCGGGGAACATTTGATCGGGGAGCTGTTTTTT